This TCR beta chain was observed in a study of TIL therapy for anti-PD-1-resistant metastatic lung cancer. In its sample, this clone was seen a few times. Sequencing used immunoSEQ v3. The data were produced by immunoSEQ multiplex PCR, yet TCRdb's version contains in-frame clones alone and is incomplete. Of tens of thousands of clones detected, 65% to 80% appear once; the ten largest clones hold around 4.8%. Indicated time point: pre-treatment sample, taken before nivolumab and TIL therapy. Germline V gene sequence: CDR1 KGHSH, CDR2 LQKENI. The CDR3 has 16 amino acids. After removal of 3 bases from V and 0 bases from J, the junction contained 5 bases not matched to a gene.

Material: blood, obtained at baseline. The chain is built from TRBV18 and TRBJ1-1; 9 nucleotides match TRBD1. The receptor's source is a woman aged 30-79 years with non-small cell lung cancer. DNA of the CDR3: TGTGCCAGCTCACCCGTCGGGACAGGGTTGAACACTGAAGCTTTCTTT. This encodes CASSPVGTGLNTEAFF.